This is a list of T cell receptor beta chains from one sample in a study of cytomegalovirus exposure and HLA in healthy donors. The assay was immunoSEQ multiplex PCR, and TCRdb's table has in-frame clones only and misses some. The data show around 190,000 clones, approximately 86% seen once. The sample comprised PBMCs. The receptors were gathered from a man aged 30 to 45 in good health and CMV-seropositive. Both conserved end residues are part of each CDR3. A D gene is named only where the DNA matches it firmly. The listing skips clone size in some rows; elsewhere it reads once, few, many or a size class.

-	TRBV20-1	11	TRBJ2-5	-	CSVGFGETQYF	TGCAGTGTGGGATTTGGTGAGACCCAGTACTTC
-	TRBV12-5	13	TRBJ2-3	-	CASGLVIGDTQYF	TGTGCTAGTGGTTTGGTTATTGGTGATACGCAGTATTTT
-	TRBV28	12	TRBJ1-2	-	CASSPGDYGYTF	TGTGCCAGCAGTCCGGGAGACTATGGCTACACCTTC
-	TRBV7-2	16	TRBJ1-6	-	CASSLVWAGGNSPLHF	TGTGCCAGCAGCTTAGTCTGGGCCGGGGGTAATTCACCCCTCCACTTT
-	TRBV7-2	13	TRBJ1-4	TRBD1	CASSPRTGEKLFF	TGTGCCAGCAGCCCCCGGACAGGCGAAAAACTGTTTTTT
-	TRBV25-1	13	TRBJ1-1	-	CASSASGFTEAFF	TGTGCCAGCTCCGCCTCAGGGTTTACTGAAGCTTTCTTT
-	TRBV6-5	14	TRBJ1-2	-	CASSYSSTDYGYTF	TGTGCCAGCAGTTACTCGAGCACAGACTATGGCTACACCTTC
-	TRBV28	13	TRBJ2-1	-	CASNGHSYNEQFF	TGTGCCAGCAATGGGCACTCCTACAATGAGCAGTTCTTC
-	TRBV7-7	18	TRBJ2-1	TRBD2	CASSLNSVGSGGYNEQFF	TGTGCCAGCAGCTTAAATTCAGTGGGGAGCGGGGGCTACAATGAGCAGTTCTTC
-	TRBV6-5	15	TRBJ2-7	-	CASSYSRRGSDEQYF	TGTGCCAGCAGTTACTCGCGTCGGGGCTCTGACGAGCAGTACTTC
-	TRBV9	15	TRBJ1-1	TRBD1	CASSAAQGGRTEAFF	TGTGCCAGCAGCGCGGCCCAGGGGGGTAGAACTGAAGCTTTCTTT
-	TRBV19	14	TRBJ1-2	-	CASSIAGASYGYTF	TGTGCCAGTAGTATCGCGGGGGCCAGCTATGGCTACACCTTC
once	TRBV11-1	16	TRBJ1-2	-	CASSRYGAATNYGYTF	TGTGCCAGCAGCCGCTACGGGGCCGCGACTAACTATGGCTACACCTTC
-	TRBV9	17	TRBJ2-3	-	CASSVVSETFGTDTQYF	TGTGCCAGCAGCGTAGTATCTGAGACTTTTGGCACAGATACGCAGTATTTT
few	TRBV23-1	17	TRBJ1-2	-	CASETTSRGGMCYGYTF	TGCGCCAGCGAAACTACCTCGAGGGGAGGGATGTGTTATGGCTACACCTTC
-	TRBV11-3	15	TRBJ2-5	TRBD2	CASSLNGGARETQYF	TGTGCCAGCAGCTTAAACGGGGGGGCCCGAGAGACCCAGTACTTC
-	TRBV4-1	15	TRBJ2-4	-	CASSFWTPAKNIQYF	TGCGCCAGCAGCTTCTGGACACCTGCCAAAAACATTCAGTACTTC
once	TRBV4-3	17	TRBJ2-3	TRBD1	CASSQDRRGQHTDTQYF	TGCGCCAGCAGCCAAGATCGCAGGGGGCAACACACAGATACGCAGTATTTT
-	TRBV19	15	TRBJ1-5	-	CASSRGWTDHQPQHF	TGTGCCAGTAGTAGGGGATGGACAGACCATCAGCCCCAGCATTTT
-	TRBV5-4	13	TRBJ2-7	-	CASSTFPSYEQYF	TGTGCCAGCAGCACATTCCCGTCCTACGAGCAGTACTTC
once	TRBV13	15	TRBJ1-5	TRBD1	CASSSGQGAGQPQHF	TGTGCCAGCAGCTCCGGACAGGGGGCTGGTCAGCCCCAGCATTTT
-	TRBV27	18	TRBJ2-3	-	CASSLDGAGRLGTDTQYF	TGTGCCAGCAGCCTAGACGGGGCAGGCCGGTTGGGCACAGATACGCAGTATTTT
once	TRBV7-9	17	TRBJ1-6	TRBD1	CASSLATGWGYNSPLHF	TGTGCCAGCAGCTTAGCGACAGGGTGGGGTTATAATTCACCCCTCCACTTT
-	TRBV6-5	14	TRBJ2-1	TRBD2	CASRRRREGHEQFF	TGTGCCAGCAGGAGGAGGCGGGAGGGTCATGAGCAGTTCTTC
-	TRBV28	13	TRBJ1-2	-	CASSVEDSLGYTF	TGTGCCAGCAGTGTGGAGGACAGTCTCGGCTACACCTTC
-	TRBV9	16	TRBJ2-1	-	CASSVVGGGSYNEQFF	TGTGCCAGCAGCGTAGTCGGGGGAGGCTCCTACAATGAGCAGTTCTTC
-	TRBV28	13	TRBJ1-1	-	CASRPHGNTEAFF	TGTGCCAGCAGGCCACACGGAAACACTGAAGCTTTCTTT
-	TRBV19	13	TRBJ2-1	-	CASSRSRGHEQFF	TGTGCCAGTAGCCGCAGCAGGGGACATGAGCAGTTCTTC
-	TRBV11-3	18	TRBJ2-3	TRBD2	CASSLTGLAGGRSDTQYF	TGTGCCAGCAGCTTAACGGGACTAGCGGGGGGGAGGTCAGATACGCAGTATTTT
-	TRBV9	18	TRBJ1-2	TRBD1	CASSVAGGLQGVDYGYTF	TGTGCCAGCAGCGTAGCTGGGGGTTTACAGGGGGTTGACTATGGCTACACCTTC
-	TRBV29-1	14	TRBJ2-3	-	CSGLSTGSTDTQYF	TGCAGCGGTCTCTCAACAGGGTCTACAGATACGCAGTATTTT
-	TRBV2	14	TRBJ1-5	-	CASSEADPNQPQHF	TGTGCCAGCAGTGAAGCGGACCCCAATCAGCCCCAGCATTTT
-	TRBV19	14	TRBJ1-2	TRBD1	CASSPGTGGYGYTF	TGTGCCAGTAGTCCGGGGACAGGGGGCTATGGCTACACCTTC
-	TRBV28	14	TRBJ2-7	TRBD1	CASWGQGVSYEQYF	TGTGCCAGCTGGGGACAGGGGGTCTCCTACGAGCAGTACTTC
-	TRBV10-2	15	TRBJ1-5	-	CASRAGGNGNQPQHF	TGCGCCAGCAGGGCGGGGGGAAATGGCAATCAGCCCCAGCATTTT
-	TRBV18	17	TRBJ2-2	TRBD1	CASSPQGTAFNTGELFF	TGTGCCAGCTCACCACAGGGGACAGCATTTAACACCGGGGAGCTGTTTTTT
-	TRBV11-3	16	TRBJ1-1	TRBD1	CASSLGTGMMNTEAFF	TGTGCCAGCAGCCTAGGGACAGGGATGATGAACACTGAAGCTTTCTTT
-	TRBV4-1	16	TRBJ1-3	-	CASSQGGQSLRNTIYF	TGCGCCAGCAGCCAAGGGGGCCAGTCTCTCCGAAACACCATATATTTT
-	TRBV6-5	16	TRBJ2-1	-	CASSYSRGPGYNEQFF	TGTGCCAGCAGTTACTCGCGGGGGCCCGGGTACAATGAGCAGTTCTTC
few	TRBV2	14	TRBJ1-1	-	CASITGRYGTEAFF	TGTGCCAGCATAACGGGTCGCTACGGCACTGAAGCTTTCTTT
-	TRBV6-1	14	TRBJ1-5	-	CASTEVYSNQPQHF	TGTGCCAGCACCGAAGTATATAGCAATCAGCCCCAGCATTTT
-	TRBV6-1	16	TRBJ2-7	-	CASSVQTRVLLSEQYF	TGTGCCAGCAGTGTCCAGACCAGGGTGCTTTTGAGCGAGCAGTACTTC
-	TRBV28	15	TRBJ2-3	TRBD2	CATGLADISTDTQYF	TGTGCCACGGGACTAGCGGATATAAGCACAGATACGCAGTATTTT
-	TRBV5-6	19	TRBJ2-7	TRBD2	CASSLLSGLAGVTSGEQYF	TGTGCCAGCAGCCTATTATCAGGACTAGCGGGGGTTACTAGCGGCGAGCAGTACTTC
-	TRBV27	14	TRBJ1-2	TRBD1	CASSPTGGFYGYTF	TGTGCCAGCAGTCCGACAGGGGGCTTCTATGGCTACACCTTC
large	TRBV4-1	17	TRBJ2-1	-	CASSQELATNPYNEQFF	TGCGCCAGCAGCCAAGAATTGGCCACGAATCCTTACAATGAGCAGTTCTTC
once	TRBV28	18	TRBJ1-6	-	CASSTRVMGGSFSSPLHF	TGTGCCAGCAGTACCAGGGTAATGGGGGGATCCTTTAGTTCACCCCTCCACTTT
-	TRBV10-3	16	TRBJ2-2	TRBD1	CAISENQGADTGELFF	TGTGCCATCAGTGAAAACCAGGGGGCGGACACCGGGGAGCTGTTTTTT
-	TRBV27	13	TRBJ2-5	-	CASSPGNSETQYF	TGTGCCAGCAGTCCAGGGAATTCAGAGACCCAGTACTTC
-	TRBV9	13	TRBJ2-7	-	CASSVGSDYEQYF	TGTGCCAGCAGCGTAGGTAGCGACTACGAGCAGTACTTC